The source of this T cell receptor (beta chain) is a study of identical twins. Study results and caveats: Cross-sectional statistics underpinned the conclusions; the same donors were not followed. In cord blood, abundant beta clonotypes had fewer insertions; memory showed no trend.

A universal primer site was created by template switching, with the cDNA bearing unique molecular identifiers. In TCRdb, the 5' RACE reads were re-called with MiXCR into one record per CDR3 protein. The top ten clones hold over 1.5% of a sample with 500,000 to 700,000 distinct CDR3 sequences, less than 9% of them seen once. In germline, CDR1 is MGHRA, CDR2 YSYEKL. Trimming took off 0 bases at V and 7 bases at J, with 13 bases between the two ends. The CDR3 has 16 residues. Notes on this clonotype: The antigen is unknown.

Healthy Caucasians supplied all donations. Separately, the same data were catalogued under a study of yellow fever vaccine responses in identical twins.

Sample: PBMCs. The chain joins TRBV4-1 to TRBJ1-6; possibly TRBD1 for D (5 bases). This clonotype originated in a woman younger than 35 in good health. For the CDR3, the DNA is TGCGCCAGCAGCCAAGACGGTGGCAGGGAAAATTCACCCCTCCACTTT. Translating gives CASSQDGGRENSPLHF.